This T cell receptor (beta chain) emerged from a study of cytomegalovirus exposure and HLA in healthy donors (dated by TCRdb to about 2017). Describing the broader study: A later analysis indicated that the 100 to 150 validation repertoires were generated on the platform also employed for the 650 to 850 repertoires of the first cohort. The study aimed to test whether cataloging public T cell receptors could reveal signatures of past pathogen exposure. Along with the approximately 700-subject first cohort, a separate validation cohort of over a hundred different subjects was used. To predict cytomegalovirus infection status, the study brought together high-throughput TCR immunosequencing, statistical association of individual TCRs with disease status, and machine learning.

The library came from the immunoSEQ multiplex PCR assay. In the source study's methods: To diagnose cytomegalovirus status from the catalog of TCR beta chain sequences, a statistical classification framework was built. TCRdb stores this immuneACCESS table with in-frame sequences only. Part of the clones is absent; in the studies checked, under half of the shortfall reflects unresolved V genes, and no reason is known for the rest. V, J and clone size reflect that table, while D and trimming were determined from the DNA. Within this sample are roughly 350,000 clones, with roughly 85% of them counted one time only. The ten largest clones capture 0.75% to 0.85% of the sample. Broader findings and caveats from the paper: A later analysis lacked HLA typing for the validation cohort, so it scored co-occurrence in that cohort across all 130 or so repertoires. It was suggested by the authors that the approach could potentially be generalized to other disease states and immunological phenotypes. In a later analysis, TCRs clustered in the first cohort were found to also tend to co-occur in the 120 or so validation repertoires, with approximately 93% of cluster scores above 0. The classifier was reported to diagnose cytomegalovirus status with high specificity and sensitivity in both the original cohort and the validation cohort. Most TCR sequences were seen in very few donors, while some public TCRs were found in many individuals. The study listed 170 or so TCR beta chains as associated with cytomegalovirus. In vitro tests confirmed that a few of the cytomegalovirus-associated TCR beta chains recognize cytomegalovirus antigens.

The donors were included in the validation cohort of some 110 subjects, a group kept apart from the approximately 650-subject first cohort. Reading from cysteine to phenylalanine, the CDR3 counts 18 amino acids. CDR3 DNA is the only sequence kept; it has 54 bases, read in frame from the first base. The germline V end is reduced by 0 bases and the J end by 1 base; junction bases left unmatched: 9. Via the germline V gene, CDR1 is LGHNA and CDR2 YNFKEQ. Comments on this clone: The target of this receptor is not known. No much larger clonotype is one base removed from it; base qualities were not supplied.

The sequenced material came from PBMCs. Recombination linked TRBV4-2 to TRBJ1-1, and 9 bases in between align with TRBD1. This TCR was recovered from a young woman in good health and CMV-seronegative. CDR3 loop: CASSQETDRGGSNTEAFF. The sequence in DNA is TGTGCCAGCAGCCAAGAGACGGACAGGGGTGGGTCGAACACTGAAGCTTTCTTT.